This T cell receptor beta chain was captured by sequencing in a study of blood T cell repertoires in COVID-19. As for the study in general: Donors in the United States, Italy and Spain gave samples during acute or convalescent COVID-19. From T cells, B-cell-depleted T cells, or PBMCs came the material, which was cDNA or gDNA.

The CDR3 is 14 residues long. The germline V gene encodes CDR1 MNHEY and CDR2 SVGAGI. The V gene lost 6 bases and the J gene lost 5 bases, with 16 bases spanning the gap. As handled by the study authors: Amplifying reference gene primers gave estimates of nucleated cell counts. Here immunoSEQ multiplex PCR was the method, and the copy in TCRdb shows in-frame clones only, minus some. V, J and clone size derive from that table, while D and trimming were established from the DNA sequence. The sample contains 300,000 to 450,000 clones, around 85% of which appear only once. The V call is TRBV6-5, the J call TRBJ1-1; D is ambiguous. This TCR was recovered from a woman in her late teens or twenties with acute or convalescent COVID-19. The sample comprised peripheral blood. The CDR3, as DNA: TGTGCCAGCAGAATAGGACGGAGGGTAACTGAAGCTTTCTTT. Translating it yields CASRIGRRVTEAFF.